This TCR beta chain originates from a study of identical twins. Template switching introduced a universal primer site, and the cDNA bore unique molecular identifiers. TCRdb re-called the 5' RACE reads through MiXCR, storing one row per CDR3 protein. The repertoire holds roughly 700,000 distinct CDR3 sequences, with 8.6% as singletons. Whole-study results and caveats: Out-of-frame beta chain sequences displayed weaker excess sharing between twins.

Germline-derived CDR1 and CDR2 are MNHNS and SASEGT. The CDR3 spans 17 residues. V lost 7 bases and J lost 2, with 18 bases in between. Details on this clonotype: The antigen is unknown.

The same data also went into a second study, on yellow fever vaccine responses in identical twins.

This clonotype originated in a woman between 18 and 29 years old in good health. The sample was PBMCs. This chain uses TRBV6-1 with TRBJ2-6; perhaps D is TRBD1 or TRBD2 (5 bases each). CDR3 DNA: TGTGCCAGCAATCCCCACCTTTGGGACGCTGGGGCCAACGTCCTGACTTTC. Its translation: CASNPHLWDAGANVLTF.